This T cell receptor (beta chain) came from a study of T cells in Graves' hyperthyroidism and ophthalmopathy (dated by TCRdb to between 2017 and 2020). Background for the entire study: Peripheral blood samples were taken at initial diagnosis, before any treatment was given. TCR V-J signatures able to tell the groups apart were searched for in a discovery cohort of 90 to 100 patients, of whom 43 had Graves' ophthalmopathy and about 60 had stable Graves' hyperthyroidism. Whether ophthalmopathy could be predicted prospectively was tested in an independent validation cohort made up of 18 to 20 hyperthyroidism patients plus 17 patients who later progressed to ophthalmopathy. The approximately 90 discovery patients were randomly split 7:3 into training and test sets. In six Graves' hyperthyroidism patients, the study also compared T-cell repertoires from thyroid tissue with T-cell repertoires from blood. After sampling, hyperthyroidism patients received methimazole starting at 30 mg daily, and ophthalmopathy patients received high-dose intravenous methylprednisolone. According to the paper, TCR Vbeta CDR3 sequencing was carried out on some 140 peripheral blood samples, which came from fewer than 50 ophthalmopathy, under 85 hyperthyroidism and some 17 progressor patients. Paper-wide results and their limitations: Sample size was not statistically predetermined, and investigators were not blinded to group allocation. Blood samples also contained most of the expanded thyroid clonotypes (frequency above 0.001), which suggests that blood repertoires may reflect thyroid immune responses. Ophthalmopathy was separated from stable hyperthyroidism by a 13 V-J signature model, with 85% to 90% sensitivity and about 84% specificity obtained in cross-validation and 80%/75% obtained in testing. In validation, the model predicted progression to ophthalmopathy with 55% to 71% sensitivity and roughly 75% specificity, a median of roughly seven months before onset.

The germline V gene yields SQVTM for CDR1 and ANQGSEA for CDR2. The CDR3 starts with the cysteine, ends with the phenylalanine, and has 14 residues. Only CDR3 DNA remains: 42 bases, in frame from the first base. The V and J ends are trimmed by 4 bases and 5 bases, leaving 17 bases between them. Concerning this clonotype: Its antigen is currently not known. No much larger clonotype is one base removed from it; base qualities were not supplied.

The TCR beta CDR3 regions were amplified from RNA transcripts. A first-round RT-PCR of the TCR CDR3 used the HTBI primer set with the Qiagen OneStep RT-PCR kit. Libraries were constructed in a second round of multiplex PCR, after which size selection and purification were performed. Sequencing of the libraries was done on an Illumina HiSeq2000 using paired-end 100 bp reads. In the source study's methods: SOAPnuke was used to process the raw data, with reads discarded if the reads contained adapters or uncalled bases, had a mean Phred below 15, or lacked an exact constant-primer or identifier match. High-quality paired reads were merged using COPE v1.2.5, and each unique nucleotide sequence was defined as a clonotype. Clonotypes were aligned to IMGT TRBV, TRBD and TRBJ reference segments using MiTCR v1.1. Analysis was restricted to V-J combinations with a frequency above 0.0001, which covered roughly 99% of repertoires. A TCS score was defined as the ratio of F50 (clonal expansion) to E x V (chaos), with BLOSUM62-based TCRdist applied between CDR3 peptides within each V-J. Welch's t-statistics and random forest reduced 500 to 550 V-J features to roughly 13, which were used in a naive Bayes classifier (R e1071). The similarity between thyroid and blood repertoires was quantified using the Morisita-Horn index. In-frame beta chains were kept once TCRdb had trimmed the public reads at Q25 with fastp and called clones with MiXCR. Rows merge per CDR3 protein into single entries with the most common DNA and genes. The V and J calls and clone size come from TCRdb's table, not from the authors' own analysis. Recorded for this sample are more than 500,000 distinct CDR3 sequences; roughly 14% of them occurred a single time. The ten largest clones represent about 4% of the sample.

Ophthalmopathy patients had moderately to severely active disease, with a Clinical Activity Score of 3 or more, a NOSPECS grade of 4 or more, and a disease duration of less than 3 months. Any patient with an uncontrolled infection, another autoimmune disease, pregnancy or lactation was excluded. Diagnoses were established on the basis of clinical symptoms, serum thyroxine and TRAb, thyroid ultrasound, and orbital computed tomography. PBMCs were separated from approximately 9.9 ml of fresh peripheral blood using Ficoll-Paque density gradient centrifugation. Trizol reagent was used to extract total RNA, and RNA quality was then checked on an Agilent 2100 Bioanalyzer.

Sequencing used blood. The receptor chain draws on TRBV29-1 and TRBJ2-5; the D call is possibly TRBD1 or TRBD2, each sharing 7 bases. The receptor's source is a woman aged 40 to 50 with Graves' ophthalmopathy. CDR3 loop: CSVGAGGARETQYF. At the DNA level, the sequence is TGCAGCGTTGGAGCAGGGGGGGCTCGTGAGACCCAGTACTTC. Supplemented by the reference TRBV29-1 and TRBJ2-5 proteins around the CDR3, the complete variable domain is SAVISQKPSRDICQRGTSLTIQCQVDSQVTMMFWYRQQPGQSLTLIATANQGSEATYESGFVIDKFPISRPNLTFSTLTVSNMSPEDSSIYLCSVGAGGARETQYFGPGTRLLVL.